This TCR beta chain was retrieved from a study of T cells in Graves' hyperthyroidism and ophthalmopathy. The CDR3 has 14 residues. Trimming pared 4 bases from V and 1 base from J, leaving 10 bases between. Amplified regions were TCR beta CDR3 sequences from RNA transcripts. In the first-round RT-PCR of the TCR CDR3, the HTBI primer set was used. TCRdb processed the multiplex PCR reads anew with MiXCR; each CDR3 protein has one entry. The data show about 250,000 distinct CDR3 sequences, approximately 25% seen once. This clonotype was picked up many times. The source of the PBMCs was approximately 9.5 ml of fresh peripheral blood.

This sequence was found in a woman in her thirties or forties with Graves' ophthalmopathy. The sequenced sample consisted of blood. The J gene is TRBJ1-1, the V gene TRBV12-3 or TRBV12-4; D may be TRBD1 (5 bases). As DNA, the CDR3 is TGTGCCAGCAGTTCTGGGACGGGGAACACTGAAGCTTTCTTT. Translation gives CASSSGTGNTEAFF.